These 14 T cell receptor beta chains originate from one sample sequenced in a study of T-cell reconstitution after alpha-beta-depleted transplantation in children. TCRbeta library preparation incorporated unique molecular identifiers. TCRdb reanalysed the PCR reads using MiXCR and keeps one entry per CDR3 protein. The repertoire holds 530,000 or so distinct CDR3 sequences, with roughly 27% as singletons. Specimen: PBMCs, collected before TCRalphabeta/CD19-depleted stem cell transplant. The receptors derive from a boy less than two years old with Wiskott-Aldrich syndrome, due to receive a stem cell transplant.

This clonotype was counted only a few times. The chain is built from TRBV5-1 and TRBJ2-1; TRBD2 aligns across 7 bases. CDR3 length: 17 amino acids. Germline values: CDR1 SGHRS, CDR2 YFSETQ. The junction had 10 bases not matched to a gene; V was cut back by 4 bases and J by 0 bases. CDR3 nucleotides: TGCGCCAGCAGCCCCCAACTAGCGAGAAGCTCCTACAATGAGCAGTTCTTC. Encoded protein: CASSPQLARSSYNEQFF. The variable domain in full, completed from reference TRBV5-1 and TRBJ2-1, reads KAGVTQTPRYLIKTRGQQVTLSCSPISGHRSVSWYQQTPGQGLQFLFEYFSETQRNKGNFPGRFSGRQFSNSRSEMNVSTLELGDSALYLCASSPQLARSSYNEQFFGPGTRLTVL.

The CDR3 coding sequence is TGTGCCAGCAGCTTAGCGCAAGGACAGTACTATGGCTACACCTTC. It codes for CASSLAQGQYYGYTF. The chain recombines TRBV7-2 with TRBJ1-2; tentatively, D is TRBD1 (6 bases). The V gene's germline CDR1 is SGHTA and CDR2 FQGNSA. The CDR3 covers 15 residues. The V end lost 0 bases, the J end lost 3 bases, and 11 bases lay between the germline ends.

This clonotype has a handful of counts. V gene TRBV5-4 combines with J gene TRBJ2-3, with a weak D call TRBD1 (5 bases). This CDR3 has 16 amino acids. Germline values: CDR1 SGHNT, CDR2 YYREEE (reference sequence). V dropped 0 bases and J dropped 3 bases, with 14 bases sitting between them. The DNA of the CDR3 is TGTGCCAGCAGCTTGGGTACGGTCCGACAGACAGATACGCAGTATTTT. It codes for CASSLGTVRQTDTQYF. Using reference TRBV5-4 and TRBJ2-3 for the parts outside the CDR3, the full variable domain is ETGVTQSPTHLIKTRGQQVTLRCSSQSGHNTVSWYQQALGQGPQFIFQYYREEENGRGNFPPRFSGLQFPNYSSELNVNALELDDSALYLCASSLGTVRQTDTQYFGPGTRLTVL.

V and J are TRBV20-1 and TRBJ2-7; maybe TRBD2 (6 bases). Germline V gene sequence: CDR1 DFQATT, CDR2 SNEGSKA (reference sequence). V lost 0 bases to trimming and J lost 6 bases, with 21 bases between them. The CDR3 has 16 residues. The CDR3: CSARDAGAFQGGEQYF. The CDR3 nucleotides read TGCAGTGCTAGAGACGCCGGAGCGTTTCAGGGAGGCGAGCAGTACTTC.

The chain carries TRBV11-3 and TRBJ1-6; 7 bases line up with TRBD1. V lost 3 bases to trimming and J lost 10 bases; unmatched junction nucleotides: 3. The germline CDR1 and CDR2 sequences are SGHNT and YENEEA. This CDR3 contains 13 residues. As DNA, the CDR3 is TGTGCCAGCAGCTTCGACAGGGAATCACCCCTCCACTTT. Its translation: CASSFDRESPLHF.

In this sample, this clonotype turned up a few times. This chain's CDR3 is CASRERGRNTIYF. DNA of the CDR3: TGTGCCAGCAGGGAGCGGGGAAGGAACACCATATATTTT. The V gene is TRBV3-1, the J gene TRBJ1-3; unclear D gene. Germline CDR1 is LGHDT and CDR2 is YNNKEL (reference sequence). The V end lost 6 bases, the J end lost 7 bases, and 13 bases lay between the germline ends. CDR3 length: 13 residues.

In its sample, this clonotype was seen a few times. The V gene is TRBV7-3, the J gene TRBJ2-6; the D gene is possibly TRBD2 (6 bases). CDR1 is SGHTA and CDR2 is FQGTGA in the germline V gene. Trimming took 5 bases from V and 4 from J, leaving 21 bases between them. The CDR3 spans 18 residues. The CDR3 nucleotides are TGTGCCAGCAGCGCCACGGCGGGACTCGGAACGGGGGCCAACGTCCTGACTTTC. As protein: CASSATAGLGTGANVLTF. Supplemented by reference TRBV7-3 and TRBJ2-6, the full variable domain reads GAGVSQTPSNKVTEKGKYVELRCDPISGHTALYWYRQSLGQGPEFLIYFQGTGAADDSGLPNDRFFAVRPEGSVSTLKIQRTERGDSAVYLCASSATAGLGTGANVLTFGAGSRLTVL.

This chain uses TRBV20-1 with TRBJ2-1; D remains ambiguous. V was clipped by 7 bases and J by 2 bases, with 12 bases between them. CDR3 length equals 13 residues. The germline CDR1 and CDR2 sequences are DFQATT and SNEGSKA (reference sequence). DNA for the CDR3: TGCAGTGTGAGCGAGGTGGCCTACAATGAGCAGTTCTTC. Translating it yields CSVSEVAYNEQFF.

The CDR3 DNA is TGTGCCACCAGTGCCCTCGACAGGGGGGAATACAATGAGCAGTTCTTC. Encoded protein: CATSALDRGEYNEQFF. The rearrangement links TRBV24-1 to TRBJ2-1, with 9 nucleotides matching TRBD1. The V and J ends lost 5 bases and 4 bases, in that order; junction bases with no gene match: 8. Germline V gene lookup returns CDR1 KGHDR and CDR2 SFDVKD. The CDR3 has 16 residues.

The chain joins TRBV7-9 to TRBJ2-7; D remains unclear. There are 14 residues in the CDR3. The ends were cut back, 5 bases at V and 0 bases at J, with 11 bases in the middle. Germline values: CDR1 SEHNR, CDR2 FQNEAQ (reference sequence). Here the CDR3 reads CASSPLTRSYEQYF. The CDR3 coding sequence is TGTGCCAGCAGCCCTCTTACCCGCTCCTACGAGCAGTACTTC.

This chain joins TRBV5-1 and TRBJ2-2; D is uncertain. Germline V gene data show CDR1 as SGHRS and CDR2 as YFSETQ. Between the trimmed V and J ends, which lost 4 bases and 0 bases, there was a span of 7 bases. This CDR3 spans 14 amino acids. CDR3 bases: TGCGCCAGCAGCCCGTTGGCGAACACCGGGGAGCTGTTTTTT. It yields the protein CASSPLANTGELFF.

The chain carries TRBV3-1 and TRBJ1-2, with D hard to call. V was pared by 0 bases and J by 5 bases, with 10 bases between. The germline V gene has CDR1 LGHDT and CDR2 YNNKEL (reference sequence). The CDR3 consists of 14 residues. DNA of the CDR3: TGTGCCAGCAGCCAAGATACACCGAGATATGGCTACACCTTC. It translates to CASSQDTPRYGYTF.

The chain is built from TRBV18 and TRBJ2-1; TRBD2 agrees at 11 bases. The CDR3 loop spans 16 amino acids. V was clipped by 2 bases and J by 7 bases; unmatched bases: 7. The germline CDR1 and CDR2 sequences are KGHSH and LQKENI. The CDR3 DNA reads TGTGCCAGCTCACCAATGAGACTAGCGGGAAATAATGAGCAGTTCTTC. This codes for CASSPMRLAGNNEQFF.

The chain uses TRBV5-1 and TRBJ2-1; the match to TRBD2 covers 11 bases. The germline CDR1 and CDR2 sequences are SGHRS and YFSETQ. V was pared by 4 bases and J by 9 bases, with 12 bases of the junction left unmatched. This CDR3 spans 16 amino acids. The CDR3 DNA reads TGCGCCAGCAGCACACTAGCGGGAGCAACTACAATTGAGCAGTTCTTC. Protein sequence: CASSTLAGATTIEQFF.